This is a list of T cell receptor beta chains from one sample in a study of a mutant IDH1 vaccine in newly diagnosed glioma. Clones were read by immunoSEQ multiplex PCR, and TCRdb kept only the in-frame ones, dropping some. Among 69,000 or so clones listed, around nine tenths were seen once. Their specific antigens are unknown. Here the sequenced sample was PBMCs, taken from a glioma patient whose treatment included an IDH1 peptide vaccine. The receptors stem from a man aged 25-40 years with glioma. The CDR3 runs from the conserved cysteine through the conserved F or W. The order of the fields is D gene, V gene, J gene, clone size, CDR3 protein. D genes are given only for firm matches. Part of the rows lack a size; the others show once, few, many or a class for expanded clones.

TRBD1	TRBV7-9	TRBJ1-2	NA	CASSLTGGAIVWHGYTF
NA	TRBV18	TRBJ2-1	NA	CASSPPGDYNEQFF
TRBD2	TRBV7-9	TRBJ2-3	NA	CASSLLAGGPGDTQYF
TRBD1	TRBV7-8	TRBJ2-7	NA	CASSLSVRETGDSSYEQYF
NA	TRBV2	TRBJ2-5	NA	CASRRWETQYF
NA	TRBV15	TRBJ2-7	NA	CATSREPGAYEQYF
NA	TRBV19	TRBJ1-2	NA	CASGPGQPHGYTF
TRBD1	TRBV5-6	TRBJ1-2	NA	CASSFPPPTGDRYGYTF
TRBD2	TRBV28	TRBJ2-1	NA	CASSHGGSLAGLNEQFF
NA	TRBV6-1	TRBJ2-1	NA	CASSEGGGYNEQFF
NA	TRBV4-1	TRBJ2-7	NA	CASSPRDPGPYEQYF
TRBD1	TRBV14	TRBJ2-4	NA	CASSQATGAAKNIQYF
TRBD1	TRBV29-1	TRBJ2-3	NA	CSVGTGGAADTQYF
NA	TRBV2	TRBJ1-4	few	CASSEWYSTEKLFF
TRBD1	TRBV9	TRBJ1-4	NA	CASARTGTGDEKLFF
NA	TRBV5-1	TRBJ1-5	NA	CASRPGESQPQHF
TRBD1	TRBV7-2	TRBJ2-3	NA	CASSSGQGGTQYF
NA	TRBV27	TRBJ1-5	few	CASSLRQGDQPQHF
TRBD2	TRBV10-3	TRBJ2-5	once	CASNLGIAGGETQYF
NA	TRBV5-6	TRBJ2-3	NA	CASSLGRWLPAGDTQYF
TRBD1	TRBV28	TRBJ2-5	once	CASSLSGDRWGPQETQYF
NA	TRBV13	TRBJ2-7	once	CASSYPREDYEQYF
NA	TRBV28	TRBJ1-3	NA	CASSFRGSDTIYF
NA	TRBV25-1	TRBJ1-2	once	CASSPTTGTRYGYTF
NA	TRBV15	TRBJ2-3	NA	CATSRDLGTDTQYF
NA	TRBV5-1	TRBJ1-4	NA	CASTQGATNEKLFF
TRBD2	TRBV9	TRBJ2-1	NA	CASSSGGGDPFNEQFF
NA	TRBV2	TRBJ1-5	NA	CASSPTLRSMGNQPQHF
NA	TRBV7-9	TRBJ2-5	NA	CASSVPRDTLQETQYF
NA	TRBV27	TRBJ1-1	NA	CASSLAGGPQAFF
TRBD1	TRBV2	TRBJ1-1	NA	CASSPGTGNLNTEAFF
NA	TRBV6-4	TRBJ2-1	NA	CASSDSNSLSEQFF
NA	TRBV13	TRBJ2-7	NA	CASRRAGRRDSYEQYF
NA	TRBV4-3	TRBJ2-2	NA	CAYTGELFF
NA	TRBV6-1	TRBJ2-7	once	CASRVNPNEQYF
TRBD1	TRBV4-1	TRBJ1-2	NA	CASSHVGQGLYGYTF
NA	TRBV29-1	TRBJ1-2	NA	CSVEDQVRAGGYTF
TRBD1	TRBV7-2	TRBJ1-6	NA	CASSSYRGPSYNSPLHF
NA	TRBV27	TRBJ1-5	NA	CASSLGWGGSNQPQHF
TRBD1	TRBV2	TRBJ1-2	few	CASSEAKTGPGYTF
TRBD2	TRBV5-5	TRBJ2-1	NA	CASSPGGAGNEQFF
NA	TRBV27	TRBJ1-5	once	CASSLLGGYSNQPQHF
NA	TRBV4-1	TRBJ1-5	NA	CASSQDGGLGNQPQHF
NA	TRBV5-4	TRBJ1-1	NA	CASSLTGMNTEAFF
TRBD2	TRBV19	TRBJ2-3	NA	CASSISGGGADTQYF
NA	TRBV9	TRBJ2-3	NA	CASSGGPTDTQYF
NA	TRBV6-5	TRBJ2-1	NA	CASRMSRGNEQFF
NA	TRBV15	TRBJ2-1	NA	CATSSGARSYNEQFF
NA	TRBV9	TRBJ2-3	NA	CASSPGEDTQYF
NA	TRBV4-3	TRBJ1-4	NA	CASSQARGAGEREKLFF
NA	TRBV14	TRBJ2-6	NA	CASSQAFHPGANVLTF
TRBD2	TRBV6-5	TRBJ2-7	NA	CASSPRAGSSYGQYF
NA	TRBV7-9	TRBJ1-1	NA	CASSPISGARTEAFF
TRBD1	TRBV6-4	TRBJ1-2	NA	CASTDRAHGYTF
NA	TRBV25-1	TRBJ2-5	NA	CASWGETQYF